These 4 T cell receptor beta chains were all obtained from the same sample, sequenced in a study of blood T cell repertoires in COVID-19. Assay: immunoSEQ multiplex PCR; the TCRdb copy retains only in-frame clones and omits some. The table has 90,000 to 100,000 clones, approximately 81% seen once. Material: peripheral blood. Source of these receptors: a man between 60 and 70 years old with acute or convalescent COVID-19.

The genes are TRBV5-8 and TRBJ1-1; 7 bases fit TRBD1. This CDR3 is 18 amino acids long. V lost 4 bases, J lost 4 bases, and 19 bases stayed unmatched. CDR1 SGHTS and CDR2 YDEGEE come from the germline V gene. CDR3 protein: CASSRRRQGGPGVTEAFF. In DNA, the CDR3 is TGTGCCAGCAGCCGACGCAGACAGGGCGGACCGGGGGTCACTGAAGCTTTCTTT. Based on the CDR3 plus reference TRBV5-8 and TRBJ1-1, the full variable domain is EAGVTQSPTHLIKTRGQQATLRCSPISGHTSVYWYQQALGLGLQFLLWYDEGEERNRGNFPPRFSGRQFPNYSSELNVNALELEDSALYLCASSRRRQGGPGVTEAFFGQGTRLTVV.

V is TRBV15 and J is TRBJ1-5, with TRBD1 as a possible D gene (5 bases). V shed 5 bases and J shed 9 bases, with 17 bases lying between them. There are 14 residues in the CDR3. The V gene's germline CDR1 is LNHNV and CDR2 YYDKDF (reference sequence). This CDR3 reads CATSGDKGVWPQHF. As DNA, the CDR3 is TGTGCCACCAGCGGGGATAAAGGGGTTTGGCCCCAGCATTTT. The full variable domain, with the rest looked up from reference TRBV15 and TRBJ1-5, is DAMVIQNPRYQVTQFGKPVTLSCSQTLNHNVMYWYQQKSSQAPKLLFHYYDKDFNNEADTPDNFQSRRPNTSFCFLDIRSPGLGDTAMYLCATSGDKGVWPQHFGDGTRLSIL.

The rearrangement links TRBV24-1 to TRBJ2-1; no clear D gene. The germline V and J ends were trimmed by 5 bases and 0 bases, with 10 bases remaining between them. Germline lookup yields CDR1 KGHDR and CDR2 SFDVKD. CDR3 length equals 15 residues. The CDR3 is CATSGSWSSYNEQFF. CDR3 coding DNA: TGTGCCACCAGTGGGTCTTGGAGCTCCTACAATGAGCAGTTCTTC.

V usage is TRBV5-6 and J usage is TRBJ2-6; D perhaps matches TRBD1 (7 bases). The germline V gene encodes CDR1 SGHDT and CDR2 YYEEEE. V was shortened by 3 bases and J by 0 bases, with 16 bases between the two germline ends. The CDR3 has 18 residues. The CDR3 sequence is CASSWGDRSLSGANVLTF. CDR3 DNA: TGTGCCAGCAGCTGGGGGGACAGAAGCCTCTCTGGGGCCAACGTCCTGACTTTC.